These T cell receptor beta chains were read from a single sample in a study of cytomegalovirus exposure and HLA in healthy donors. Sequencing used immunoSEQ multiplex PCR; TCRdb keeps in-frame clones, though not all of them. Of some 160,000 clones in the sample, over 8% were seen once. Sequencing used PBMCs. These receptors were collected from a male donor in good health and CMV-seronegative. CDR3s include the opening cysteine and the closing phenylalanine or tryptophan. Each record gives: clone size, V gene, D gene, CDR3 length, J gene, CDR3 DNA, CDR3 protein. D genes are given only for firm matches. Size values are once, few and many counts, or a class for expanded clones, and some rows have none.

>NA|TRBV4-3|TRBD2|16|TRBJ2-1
TGCGCCAGCAGCCAAGACGCTAGCGGGACGACCTGGGAGCAGTTCTTC
CASSQDASGTTWEQFF
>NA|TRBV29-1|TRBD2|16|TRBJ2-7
TGCAGCGTTATTGGACTAGCGGGACTAAGAACCTACGAGCAGTACTTC
CSVIGLAGLRTYEQYF
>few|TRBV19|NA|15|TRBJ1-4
TGTGCCAGTAGTAATTGGGGGGGAGTCAATGAAAAACTGTTTTTT
CASSNWGGVNEKLFF
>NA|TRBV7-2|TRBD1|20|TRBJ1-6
TGTGCCAGCAGCTTAGCGCTTTGGGACAGCGAGAGCTCCTATAATTCACCCCTCCACTTT
CASSLALWDSESSYNSPLHF
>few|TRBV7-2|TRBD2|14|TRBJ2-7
TGTGCCAGCAGCCCATCTGTTGGCGGGGGAGAGCAGTACTTC
CASSPSVGGGEQYF
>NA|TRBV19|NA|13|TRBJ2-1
TGTGCCAGTAGAAGCTTTCCACGACAGGAGCAGTTCTTC
CASRSFPRQEQFF
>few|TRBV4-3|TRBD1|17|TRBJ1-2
TGCGCCAGCAGCCAAGATCAATGGAGGACAGGGAACTATGGCTACACCTTC
CASSQDQWRTGNYGYTF
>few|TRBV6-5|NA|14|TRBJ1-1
TGTGCCAGCAGTTCCTCCTCGGGGAGCACTGAAGCTTTCTTT
CASSSSSGSTEAFF
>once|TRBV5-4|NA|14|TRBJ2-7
TGTGCCAGCAGCATCGAAAGGAGCTCCTACGAGCAGTACTTC
CASSIERSSYEQYF
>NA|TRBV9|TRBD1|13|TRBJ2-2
TGTGCCAGCAGGACAGGGGGCACCGGGGAGCTGTTTTTT
CASRTGGTGELFF
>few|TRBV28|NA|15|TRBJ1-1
TGTGCCAGCAGTTCCTCGACAGCTATGAACACTGAAGCTTTCTTT
CASSSSTAMNTEAFF
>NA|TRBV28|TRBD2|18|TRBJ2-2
TGTGCCAGCAGTTTTCCCCTCCGACTAGCGGGAGACACCGGGGAGCTGTTTTTT
CASSFPLRLAGDTGELFF
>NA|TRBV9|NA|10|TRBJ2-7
TGTGCCAGCAGACTATACGAGCAGTACTTC
CASRLYEQYF
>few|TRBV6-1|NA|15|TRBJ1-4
TGTGCCAGCAGTGAAAGACGCGGGTCGGGTGAAAAACTGTTTTTT
CASSERRGSGEKLFF
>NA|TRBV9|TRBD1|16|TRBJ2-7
TGTGCCAGCAGCGCTGTCCCCGGGACAGGGACCCACGAGCAGTACTTC
CASSAVPGTGTHEQYF
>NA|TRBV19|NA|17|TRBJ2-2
TGTGCCAGTAGTAATCCTCAACTAGTGCCCTTTGACGGGGAGCTGTTTTTT
CASSNPQLVPFDGELFF
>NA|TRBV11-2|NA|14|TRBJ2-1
TGTGCCAGCAGCATCCTGACACGATACAATGAGCAGTTCTTC
CASSILTRYNEQFF
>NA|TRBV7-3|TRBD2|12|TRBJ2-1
TGTGCCAGCAGCCCGTCGGGAGGGGAGCAGTTCTTC
CASSPSGGEQFF
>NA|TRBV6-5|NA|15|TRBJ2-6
TGTGCCAGCAGTACAACATACTCTGGGGCCAACGTCCTGACTTTC
CASSTTYSGANVLTF
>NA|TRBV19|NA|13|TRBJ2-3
TGTGCCAGTAGTATAGACTATACAGATACGCAGTATTTT
CASSIDYTDTQYF
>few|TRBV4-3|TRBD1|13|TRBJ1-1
TGCGCCAGCAGGGACAGGGTCAACACTGAAGCTTTCTTT
CASRDRVNTEAFF
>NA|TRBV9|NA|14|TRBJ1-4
TGTGCCAGCAGCGTAGGGGGCTGGGGTGAAAAACTGTTTTTT
CASSVGGWGEKLFF
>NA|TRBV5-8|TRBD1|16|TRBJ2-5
TGTGCCAGCAGCTTAGGACAGGGGCCGACAAGGGAGACCCAGTACTTC
CASSLGQGPTRETQYF
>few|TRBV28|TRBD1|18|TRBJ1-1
TGTGCCAGCAGTTTTTGGACAGGGGGCCGGCAAGGAAACACTGAAGCTTTCTTT
CASSFWTGGRQGNTEAFF
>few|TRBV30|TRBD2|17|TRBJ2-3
TGTGCCTGGAGTGTAAGCGGGAGGGCTGGGAGCACAGATACGCAGTATTTT
CAWSVSGRAGSTDTQYF
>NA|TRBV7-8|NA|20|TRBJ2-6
TGTGCCAGCAGCCCTCGGGTGCGGGACAGAGGACTCTCTGGGGCCAACGTCCTGACTTTC
CASSPRVRDRGLSGANVLTF
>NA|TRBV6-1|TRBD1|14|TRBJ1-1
TGTGCCAGCATCGGACAGGGGGCGCGGACTGAAGCTTTCTTT
CASIGQGARTEAFF
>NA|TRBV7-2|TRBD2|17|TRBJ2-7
TGTGCCAGCAGCTTAGTGGGTGGCGGGAGGTCTTCCTACGAGCAGTACTTC
CASSLVGGGRSSYEQYF
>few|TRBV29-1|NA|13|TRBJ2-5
TGCAGCGTTGAGGGCAGAAGACAAGAGACCCAGTACTTC
CSVEGRRQETQYF
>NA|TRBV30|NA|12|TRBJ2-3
TGTGCCTGGAGTGTACACGCAGATACGCAGTATTTT
CAWSVHADTQYF
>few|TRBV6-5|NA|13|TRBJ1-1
TGTGCCAGCAGTAGCCCAGGGGTTACTGAAGCTTTCTTT
CASSSPGVTEAFF
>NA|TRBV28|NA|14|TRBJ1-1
TGTGCCAGCAGTCAAACCCCAGGGTCGACTGAAGCTTTCTTT
CASSQTPGSTEAFF
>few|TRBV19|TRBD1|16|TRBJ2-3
TGTGCCAGTAGTCCAATGGGACAGGGTGGCACAGATACGCAGTATTTT
CASSPMGQGGTDTQYF
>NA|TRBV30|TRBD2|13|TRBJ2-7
TGTGCCTGGAGGGGGGGGAGCCCCTCTGGGCAGTACTTC
CAWRGGSPSGQYF
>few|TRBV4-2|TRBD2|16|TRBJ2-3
TGTGCCAGCAGCCAGACTAGCGGGGGGGCCACAGATACGCAGTATTTT
CASSQTSGGATDTQYF
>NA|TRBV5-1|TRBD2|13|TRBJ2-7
TGCGCCAGCAGCCTGACGCTAGCGGGTGAGCAGTACTTC
CASSLTLAGEQYF
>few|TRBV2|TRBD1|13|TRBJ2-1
TGTGCCAGCACCGTACAGGGGGTAAATGAGCAGTTCTTC
CASTVQGVNEQFF
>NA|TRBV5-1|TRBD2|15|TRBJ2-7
TGCGCCAGCAGCTTGGTCAGCGGGGGCCCCTACGAGCAGTACTTC
CASSLVSGGPYEQYF
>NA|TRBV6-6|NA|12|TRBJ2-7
TGTGCCAGCAGGCTCCGCGGCTACGAGCAGTACTTC
CASRLRGYEQYF
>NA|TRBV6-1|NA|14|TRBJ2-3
TGTGCCAGCAGTCGCGAGTCGCGCACAGATACGCAGTATTTT
CASSRESRTDTQYF
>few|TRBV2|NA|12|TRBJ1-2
TGTGCCAGCAGTGGGCAGGGATGGGGCTACACCTTC
CASSGQGWGYTF
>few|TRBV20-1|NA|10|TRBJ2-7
TGCAGTGCTAGAGAAGCGGACTCTTACTTC
CSAREADSYF
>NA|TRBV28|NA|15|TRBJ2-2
TGTGCCAGCAGACCGACTTACCCGAACACCGGGGAGCTGTTTTTT
CASRPTYPNTGELFF
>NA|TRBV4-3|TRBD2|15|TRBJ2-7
TGCGCCAGCAGCCAAGATTGGACTAGCGTGTACGAGCAGTACTTC
CASSQDWTSVYEQYF
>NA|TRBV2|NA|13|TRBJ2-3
TGTGCCAGCCGAGCGTCGGGCACAGATACGCAGTATTTT
CASRASGTDTQYF
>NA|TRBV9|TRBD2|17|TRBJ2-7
TGTGCCAGCAGCCATCCGGGTCGGGCGGGAGGTTCCTACGAGCAGTACTTC
CASSHPGRAGGSYEQYF
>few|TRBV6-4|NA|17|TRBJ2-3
TGTGCCAGCAGTGACGGGCGATCTACGTTCGGCGCAGATACGCAGTATTTT
CASSDGRSTFGADTQYF
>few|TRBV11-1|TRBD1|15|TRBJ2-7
TGTGCCAGCAGCCCGACGGGACAGCCAACCTACGAGCAGTACTTC
CASSPTGQPTYEQYF
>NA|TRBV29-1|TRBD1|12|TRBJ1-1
TGCAGCGTTGATCCAGGGGGAGTAGGAGCTTTCTTT
CSVDPGGVGAFF
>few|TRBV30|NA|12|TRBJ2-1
TGTGCCTGGAGTTCGACTGGGAATGAGCAGTTCTTC
CAWSSTGNEQFF
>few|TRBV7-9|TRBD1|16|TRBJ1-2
TGTGCCAGCAGCTCGTTAGGGACAGGGTATCTAGATGGCTACACCTTC
CASSSLGTGYLDGYTF
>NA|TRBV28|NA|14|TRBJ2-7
TGTGCCAGCAGTTTAATGGGGGCTGTGGGAGAGCAGTACTTC
CASSLMGAVGEQYF
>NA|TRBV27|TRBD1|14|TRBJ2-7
TGTGCCAGCAGTTCCACCCGACAGGGGTACGAGCAGTACTTC
CASSSTRQGYEQYF